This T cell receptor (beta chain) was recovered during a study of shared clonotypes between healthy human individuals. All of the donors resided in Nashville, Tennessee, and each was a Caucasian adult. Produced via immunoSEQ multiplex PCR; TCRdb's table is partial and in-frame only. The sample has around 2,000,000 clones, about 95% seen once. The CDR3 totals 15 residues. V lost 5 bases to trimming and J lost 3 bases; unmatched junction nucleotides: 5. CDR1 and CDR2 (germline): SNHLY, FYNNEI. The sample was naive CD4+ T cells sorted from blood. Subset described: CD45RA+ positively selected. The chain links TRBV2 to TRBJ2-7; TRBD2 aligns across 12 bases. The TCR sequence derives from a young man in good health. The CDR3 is CASSLTSGSLYEQYF. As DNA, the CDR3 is TGTGCCAGCAGTCTGACTAGCGGGAGCCTCTACGAGCAGTACTTC.